These T cell receptor beta chains were read from a single sample in a study of TIL therapy for anti-PD-1-resistant metastatic lung cancer. Method: immunoSEQ multiplex PCR; TCRdb's copy keeps in-frame clones and lacks some. The sample lists roughly 60,000 clones; less than 75% were seen once. The sample in question was blood, obtained at baseline. Receptors were obtained from a person aged 25-80 years with non-small cell lung cancer. The CDR3 runs from the conserved cysteine through the conserved F or W. The D gene is left open where the match is weak. Size is omitted from some rows. Given values are once, few, many or a class for expanded clones.

j_call,v_call,clone_size,d_call,cdr3_nt,cdr3_aa
TRBJ2-7,TRBV7-2,.,.,TGTGCCAGCAGCCCCGCCCCCCGCATCCTCTACGAGCAGTACTTC,CASSPAPRILYEQYF
TRBJ2-3,TRBV11-2,once,.,TGTGCCAGCAGCTTAGGCAGGAGCACAGATACGCAGTATTTT,CASSLGRSTDTQYF
TRBJ2-2,TRBV28,.,TRBD2,TGTGCCAGCAGTCCGGCTAGCGGGAGCATAGAGGACACCGGGGAGCTGTTTTTT,CASSPASGSIEDTGELFF
TRBJ1-1,TRBV7-2,.,.,TGTGCCAGCAGCTTTGCGACAGGATTGAACACTGAAGCTTTCTTT,CASSFATGLNTEAFF
TRBJ2-1,TRBV19,.,TRBD1,TGTGCCACCAAGGATTACGGGACAGGGGGCCACAATGAGCAGTTCTTC,CATKDYGTGGHNEQFF
TRBJ2-6,TRBV29-1,.,.,TGCAGCGTTGAAGGGAGGGGGCGTATACCTCCATCTGGGGCCAACGTCCTGACTTTC,CSVEGRGRIPPSGANVLTF
TRBJ1-1,TRBV9,.,TRBD1,TGTGCCAGCAGCGTAAGAGGGCAGGGGGCCCCTGAAGCTTTCTTT,CASSVRGQGAPEAFF
TRBJ2-3,TRBV5-4,.,.,TGTGCCAGCAGGTTGCGGGGCGGGACCCCGCGCACAGATACGCAGTATTTT,CASRLRGGTPRTDTQYF
TRBJ2-3,TRBV4-3,.,TRBD2,TGCGCCAGCAGCCAAGCTATCTCTAGCGGTTCCACAGATACGCAGTATTTT,CASSQAISSGSTDTQYF
TRBJ2-7,TRBV5-4,few,.,TGTGCCAGCAGCTCGGGATCGATGGGCTACGAGCAGTACTTC,CASSSGSMGYEQYF
TRBJ2-3,TRBV13,.,TRBD2,TGTGCCAGCAGCATGGGACTAGCGGGAGCTGGTACAGATACGCAGTATTTT,CASSMGLAGAGTDTQYF
TRBJ2-7,TRBV30,.,.,TGTGCCTGGAGGGCCGGGATTATTAGCTCCTACGAGCAGTACTTC,CAWRAGIISSYEQYF
TRBJ2-3,TRBV19,.,.,TGTGCCAGTAGGGCAATCGGGAGCACAGATACGCAGTATTTT,CASRAIGSTDTQYF
TRBJ1-5,TRBV5-1,.,TRBD1,TGCGCCAGCAGCTACAGGGGGAGCCAGCCCCAGCATTTT,CASSYRGSQPQHF
TRBJ1-1,TRBV6-5,few,.,TGTGCCAGCAGTTACTCGAAATTAATGGGTAACACTGAAGCTTTCTTT,CASSYSKLMGNTEAFF
TRBJ1-1,TRBV28,.,.,TGTGCCAGCAGTCCAAGCGGGGGGCAGAACACTGAAGCTTTCTTT,CASSPSGGQNTEAFF
TRBJ2-7,TRBV5-4,.,TRBD2,TGTGCCAGCAGCCCGAGACTAGCGGCCAGCGAGCAGTACTTC,CASSPRLAASEQYF
TRBJ2-7,TRBV4-3,few,TRBD1,TGCGCCAGCAGCCAAGATATAGGGGGCATTTACGAGCAGTACTTC,CASSQDIGGIYEQYF
TRBJ2-7,TRBV10-2,.,TRBD1,TGCGCCAGCAGATCCCAGGGACAGGGGACCTACGAGCAGTACTTC,CASRSQGQGTYEQYF
TRBJ2-5,TRBV7-2,.,.,TGTGCCAGCAGCTTTAACGGGTACCAAGAGACCCAGTACTTC,CASSFNGYQETQYF
TRBJ2-7,TRBV27,.,TRBD2,TGTGCCAGCAGTTTTAGCGGGGGGGCCGGCGAGCAGTACTTC,CASSFSGGAGEQYF
TRBJ2-3,TRBV9,.,TRBD2,TGTGCCAGCAGCGTAGGGACTAGCGGGGTACAAGCGCAGTATTTT,CASSVGTSGVQAQYF
TRBJ1-2,TRBV6-5,once,TRBD1,TGTGCCAGCAGCCTGGGACAGCCCCTCATGGGCTACACCTTC,CASSLGQPLMGYTF
TRBJ2-7,TRBV28,once,.,TGTGCCAGCAAGAGCTCCTACGAGCAGTACTTC,CASKSSYEQYF
TRBJ2-5,TRBV19,.,TRBD1,TGTGCCAGTAGTACCGCAGGGGGCTCGGAGACCCAGTACTTC,CASSTAGGSETQYF
TRBJ2-7,TRBV6-1,.,TRBD1,TGTGCCAGCAGGTTGGGACAGACCTTTTACGAGCAGTACTTC,CASRLGQTFYEQYF
TRBJ2-2,TRBV20-1,.,.,TGCAGTGCTCCCCAGACCGGGGAGCTGTTTTTT,CSAPQTGELFF
TRBJ1-2,TRBV13,few,TRBD1,TGTGCCAGCAGCTCGTCCCCCGGACAGGGGCCTAACTATGGCTACACCTTC,CASSSSPGQGPNYGYTF